Listed below are T cell receptor beta chains from one sample, sequenced in a study of blood T cell repertoires in COVID-19. Some clones are missing from TCRdb's copy, which holds only in-frame ones; the method was immunoSEQ multiplex PCR. The sample yields 200,000 to 250,000 clones, 85% seen once. The sample taken for sequencing was peripheral blood. All receptors derive from a woman aged 70-85 years with COVID-19, enrolled during active disease. The CDR3 runs from the conserved cysteine through the conserved F or W. The D gene is left open where the match is weak. Some rows mark clone size as missing; the rest say once, few, many or name a class of expanded clone.

size | J | D | V | DNA | CDR3
few | TRBJ2-7 | TRBD1 | TRBV30 | TGTGCCTCTCAACTTGGACAGGGTAGCTCCTACGAGCAGTACTTC | CASQLGQGSSYEQYF
- | TRBJ1-2 | TRBD1 | TRBV19 | TGTGCCAGTAGTATAGGGAGAGGGGGCGACTATGGCTACACCTTC | CASSIGRGGDYGYTF
- | TRBJ2-7 | TRBD2 | TRBV2 | TGTGCCAGCAGAGGGACTAGCGGCTCCTACGAGCAGTACTTC | CASRGTSGSYEQYF
- | TRBJ2-1 | TRBD2 | TRBV9 | TGTGCCAGCAGCGTAGTCGGCGGGGGCTACAATGAGCAGTTCTTC | CASSVVGGGYNEQFF
few | TRBJ1-1 | - | TRBV2 | TGTGCCCGTCCGTGTGTGAACACTGAAGCTTTCTTT | CARPCVNTEAFF
- | TRBJ1-5 | - | TRBV7-2 | TGTGCCAGCAGCTTAGCGCTAGCCCCTCAGCCCCAGCATTTT | CASSLALAPQPQHF
- | TRBJ2-1 | TRBD2 | TRBV11-2 | TGTGCCAGCAGCTCCTACCGACTAGCGGGAGGGGAAAGGTACAATGAGCAGTTCTTC | CASSSYRLAGGERYNEQFF
- | TRBJ1-1 | TRBD1 | TRBV7-9 | TGTGCCAGCAGCACTCGACAGGGGGACACTGAAGCTTTCTTT | CASSTRQGDTEAFF
- | TRBJ2-3 | - | TRBV6-5 | TGTGCCAGCAGTTACTCCCTAGCCACCTTACGCAATACGCAGTATTTT | CASSYSLATLRNTQYF
- | TRBJ2-2 | - | TRBV6-6 | TGTGCCAGCAGACGACAGGACACCGGGGAGCTGTTTTTT | CASRRQDTGELFF
- | TRBJ1-1 | TRBD1 | TRBV5-6 | TGTGCCAGCGCGACTCTAACAGGGGAGGTCACTGAAGCTTTCTTT | CASATLTGEVTEAFF
once | TRBJ2-5 | - | TRBV3-1/TRBV3-2 | TGTGCCAGCAGCCTTATAGACTGGACAAAACAAGAGACCCAGTACTTC | CASSLIDWTKQETQYF
- | TRBJ2-7 | TRBD2 | TRBV7-9 | TGTGCCAGCAGCTTATTAAGCGGGGGGTCTTACGAGCAGTACTTC | CASSLLSGGSYEQYF
few | TRBJ2-1 | TRBD2 | TRBV4-2 | TGTGCCAGCAGCCAACGAGGAACTAGCGGGGACAATGAGCAGTTCTTC | CASSQRGTSGDNEQFF
- | TRBJ1-5 | TRBD1 | TRBV2 | TGTGCCAGCAGTCCACAGGGGACGAATCAGCCCCAGCATTTT | CASSPQGTNQPQHF
- | TRBJ2-7 | - | TRBV4-1 | TGCGCCAGCAGCCAAGACCCAGGGCGAAGCTACGAGCAGTACTTC | CASSQDPGRSYEQYF
- | TRBJ1-2 | - | TRBV9 | TGTGCCAGCAGCGTAGGAAACAGGGTCGGCTACACCTTC | CASSVGNRVGYTF
- | TRBJ2-2 | TRBD2 | TRBV7-2 | TGTGCCAGCAGCCCCCGCAGGGTAGCGGGGGCGAACACCGGGGAGCTGTTTTTT | CASSPRRVAGANTGELFF
- | TRBJ2-1 | TRBD2 | TRBV29-1 | TGCAGCGCCACCGGACTAGCGGGAGCGAGGTACAATGAGCAGTTCTTC | CSATGLAGARYNEQFF
- | TRBJ1-5 | - | TRBV29-1 | TGCAGCGTTGAGACAGGCAGAGATCAGCCCCAGCATTTT | CSVETGRDQPQHF
- | TRBJ1-5 | - | TRBV15 | TGTGCCACCAGCAGAGAGGGGGCGAGAAATCAGCCCCAGCATTTT | CATSREGARNQPQHF
- | TRBJ2-7 | - | TRBV11-2 | TGTGCCAGCAGCTTCAGGCCGGTCAACTCCTACGAGCAGTACTTC | CASSFRPVNSYEQYF
- | TRBJ2-7 | - | TRBV5-1 | TGCGCCAGCAGTGTTGCACCTACCTACGAGCAGTACTTC | CASSVAPTYEQYF
- | TRBJ1-5 | TRBD1 | TRBV18 | TGTGCCAGCTCACCGGGACAGGTCGGGAGCAATCAGCCCCAGCATTTT | CASSPGQVGSNQPQHF
- | TRBJ1-6 | TRBD1 | TRBV3-1/TRBV3-2 | TGTGCCAGCAGCCAAGCCGGGACAGGGGATTCACCCCTCCACTTT | CASSQAGTGDSPLHF
once | TRBJ1-1 | TRBD1 | TRBV19 | TGTGCCAGTAGTACCAGACAGGGAAGGACTGAAGCTTTCTTT | CASSTRQGRTEAFF
- | TRBJ2-5 | TRBD1 | TRBV5-5 | TGTGCCAGCACCATCGACAGGGTTGAGACCCAGTACTTC | CASTIDRVETQYF
- | TRBJ1-2 | - | TRBV5-4 | TGTGCCAGCACCAGTTCCCGGGGGAGCTATGGCTACACCTTC | CASTSSRGSYGYTF
- | TRBJ2-2 | TRBD1 | TRBV24-1 | TGTGCCACCAGTGACCCCCCAGGGGGCGGTGACACCGGGGAGCTGTTTTTT | CATSDPPGGGDTGELFF
- | TRBJ1-1 | TRBD1 | TRBV18 | TGTGCCAGCTCACCAAGGCAGGGGGCTAGTCCCCCTGAAGCTTTCTTT | CASSPRQGASPPEAFF
- | TRBJ2-7 | - | TRBV2 | TGTGCCGGGGGACTCCTCGGCTCCTACGAGCAGTACTTC | CAGGLLGSYEQYF
- | TRBJ2-7 | TRBD1 | TRBV5-1 | TGCGCCAGCAGCCCAAGGACAGGGCAGACCTACGAGCAGTACTTC | CASSPRTGQTYEQYF
- | TRBJ1-4 | - | TRBV6-1 | TGTGCCAGCAGTGAAGCAGGAGCAACTAATGAAAAACTGTTTTTT | CASSEAGATNEKLFF
- | TRBJ2-5 | TRBD1 | TRBV12-3/TRBV12-4 | TGTGCCAGCAGTTTAATGGACAGGGTGTACTTC | CASSLMDRVYF
- | TRBJ1-4 | - | TRBV6-1 | TGTGCCAGCAGTGAACCAGGGGTAACTAATGAAAAACTGTTTTTT | CASSEPGVTNEKLFF
- | TRBJ2-3 | - | TRBV3-1/TRBV3-2 | TGTGCCAGCAGCCAAGACGGGAATAGACCAGATACGCAGTATTTT | CASSQDGNRPDTQYF
- | TRBJ1-2 | - | TRBV4-3 | TGCGCCAGCAGCCTCCACATCCGGGTAAACTATGGCTACACCTTC | CASSLHIRVNYGYTF
- | TRBJ2-2 | TRBD1 | TRBV29-1 | TGCGAAGGACAGGGGTACGGGGAGCTGTTTTTT | CEGQGYGELFF
- | TRBJ1-2 | TRBD1 | TRBV18 | TGTGCCAGCTCACTAGACAGGGCCAAAGCTAACTATGGCTACACCTTC | CASSLDRAKANYGYTF
- | TRBJ1-2 | - | TRBV19 | TGTGCCAGTAGTAGCCCAGGGCTTGGCTACACCTTC | CASSSPGLGYTF
- | TRBJ2-2 | TRBD2 | TRBV7-8 | TGTGCCAGCAGGCTACTAGCGGGCTTAACCGGGGAGCTGTTTTTT | CASRLLAGLTGELFF
- | TRBJ2-1 | TRBD2 | TRBV4-1 | TGCGCCAGCAGCCAACTAGCGGTTTACAATGAGCAGTTCTTC | CASSQLAVYNEQFF
- | TRBJ2-1 | TRBD2 | TRBV4-2 | TGTGCCAGCAGCCAAGATCTATTGCGGGGGGGCCTTGAGCAGTTCTTC | CASSQDLLRGGLEQFF
few | TRBJ2-1 | - | TRBV7-2 | TGTGCCAGCAGCTTAGAAGGACAAAACTCCTACAATGAGCAGTTCTTC | CASSLEGQNSYNEQFF
- | TRBJ2-3 | TRBD2 | TRBV3-1/TRBV3-2 | TGTGCCAGCAGCCCGGGACTAGCGGGAGATTTAAGAAGCACAGATACGCAGTATTTT | CASSPGLAGDLRSTDTQYF
- | TRBJ1-2 | - | TRBV12-3/TRBV12-4 | TGTGCCAGCAGTTTAGGCCGGGAGGAAGGCTACACCTTC | CASSLGREEGYTF
- | TRBJ2-2 | - | TRBV19 | TGTGCCAGTTCTACCACCACCGGGGAGCTGTTTTTT | CASSTTTGELFF
- | TRBJ1-3 | - | TRBV7-9 | TGTGCCAGCAGCTTAGAAGAGGTAAACACCATATATTTT | CASSLEEVNTIYF
- | TRBJ1-1 | TRBD1 | TRBV28 | TGTGCCAGCAGCTCGACAGGGGGCTTTTCGAACACTGAAGCTTTCTTT | CASSSTGGFSNTEAFF
once | TRBJ1-1 | TRBD1 | TRBV19 | TGTGCCAGTAGTGGAGACAGGGCAGAACAGGGAGCTTTCTTT | CASSGDRAEQGAFF
- | TRBJ2-5 | TRBD2 | TRBV2 | TGTGCCAGCAGAGATAGCGGGGGGAAAGAGACCCAGTACTTC | CASRDSGGKETQYF
- | TRBJ2-2 | TRBD1 | TRBV11-3 | TGTGCCAGCATGGGGACAGTGAACACCGGGGAGCTGTTTTTT | CASMGTVNTGELFF
- | TRBJ2-1 | TRBD2 | TRBV7-3 | TGTGCCAGCAGCTCGGGACTAGCGGACAATGAGCAGTTCTTC | CASSSGLADNEQFF
- | TRBJ2-7 | TRBD1 | TRBV5-1 | TGCGCCAGCGGAAAGGGACAGGGCTACGAGCAGTACTTC | CASGKGQGYEQYF